A selection of T cell receptor beta chains follows, all from one sample in a study of CD8 T cells in ankylosing spondylitis. TCRdb passed the 5' RACE reads through MiXCR, listing each CDR3 protein once. The table has about 250,000 distinct CDR3 sequences, 7% to 10% seen once. What was sequenced was blood, either unsorted or a sorted T cell fraction (not recorded which). These receptors originate from a female donor with ankylosing spondylitis or in good health (not recorded which). The CDR3 runs from the conserved cysteine through the conserved F or W. D genes are given only for firm matches. Part of the rows lack a size; the others show once, few, many or a class for expanded clones.

v_call	clone_size	j_call	d_call	cdr3_length	cdr3_aa	cdr3_nt
TRBV5-1	many	TRBJ2-7	TRBD2	14	CASSFGDYHYEQYF	TGCGCCAGCAGCTTTGGGGACTACCACTACGAGCAGTACTTC
TRBV5-1	few	TRBJ1-1	NA	14	CASSFLILNTEAFF	TGCGCCAGCAGCTTTCTGATCTTGAACACTGAAGCTTTCTTT
TRBV29-1	many	TRBJ2-5	NA	12	CSSGGSPETQYF	TGCAGCTCTGGCGGCAGCCCGGAGACCCAGTACTTC
TRBV24-1	many	TRBJ1-2	NA	13	CATMGVDGAGYTF	TGTGCCACCATGGGAGTCGATGGGGCTGGCTACACCTTC
TRBV7-2	few	TRBJ2-1	NA	17	CASSLAFLGTKGDEQFF	TGTGCCAGCAGCTTAGCATTCCTCGGGACGAAAGGAGATGAGCAGTTCTTC
TRBV6-1	many	TRBJ1-1	TRBD1	14	CASSTRDRNTEAFF	TGTGCCAGCAGTACGAGGGACAGGAACACTGAAGCTTTCTTT
TRBV7-9	many	TRBJ1-3	TRBD1	14	CASINDRGGNTIYF	TGTGCCAGCATCAACGACAGGGGCGGAAACACCATATATTTT
TRBV28	many	TRBJ2-5	NA	14	CASSFPPEQETQYF	TGTGCCAGCAGTTTCCCGCCCGAACAAGAGACCCAGTACTTC
TRBV12-3/TRBV12-4	many	TRBJ2-5	NA	15	CASSSFLGAEETQYF	TGTGCCAGCAGTTCTTTTCTGGGGGCGGAGGAGACCCAGTACTTC
TRBV7-2	NA	TRBJ1-5	TRBD1	15	CASSLGGGPSQPQHF	TGTGCCAGCAGCTTAGGAGGGGGCCCCAGTCAGCCCCAGCATTTT